The 26 T cell receptor beta chains listed next were all sequenced from one sample in a study of blood T cells in healthy people across ages (dated by TCRdb to 2013 to 2016). Receptors were amplified or captured by 5' RACE. TCRdb shows the sequencer as Illumina HiSeq 2500. The second PCR ran for roughly 7 to 12 cycles and used a J-beta primer mix along with a sample-barcoded 5' primer. In TCRdb, the public reads were trimmed at Q25 with fastp and aligned with MiXCR, with productive beta chains retained. Merged by CDR3 protein, the rows form single entries marked with the most common genes and DNA. Within this sample are fewer than 800,000 distinct CDR3 sequences, with about a third of them counted one time only. The top ten clones comprise roughly 14% of the sample. Sequences were obtained from blood. Receptor source: a woman aged 80 or over in good health. Donor details come from another sample of the same person, matched by shared clones.

This clonotype came up many times. This may come from a read error, since a much larger clone is one base off. The chain couples TRBV6-2 or TRBV6-3 to TRBJ2-1; 9 bases align to TRBD2. V trimming: 6 bases; J trimming: 7 bases; junction bases outside the gene matches: 10. CDR1 MNHEY and CDR2 SVGEGT come from the germline V gene. This CDR3 has 15 residues. This CDR3 reads CASRDRRGGRNEQFF. DNA for the CDR3: TGTGCCAGCAGGGACCGGCGGGGGGGCCGTAATGAGCAGTTCTTC.

This clonotype showed up many times. V gene TRBV20-1 combines with J gene TRBJ1-5; TRBD1 agrees at 8 bases. J gave up 0 bases and V 6 bases, and 10 bases lay outside the gene matches. The CDR3 loop spans 16 amino acids. Germline CDR1 and CDR2: DFQATT and SNEGSKA (reference sequence). The CDR3, as DNA: TGCAGTGCCCCCGCCCTGACAGGGGATAGCAATCAGCCCCAGCATTTT. This encodes CSAPALTGDSNQPQHF.

This clonotype was counted between two and nine times. V is TRBV6-1 and J is TRBJ1-1, with a weak D call TRBD1 (5 bases). Trimming took off 10 bases at V and 5 bases at J, with 17 bases between the two ends. The length of the CDR3 is 13 residues. Germline CDR1 and CDR2: MNHNS and SASEGT. Written as DNA, the CDR3 is TGTGCCACCCGGGGGGGGGAGGTGACTGAAGCTTTCTTT. Its protein product is CATRGGEVTEAFF.

The CDR3, as DNA: TGTGCCAGCAGCTTAGCGCGGTCTAGCGGGGGTAGGCTCTACAATGAGCAGTTCTTC. As protein: CASSLARSSGGRLYNEQFF. The chain couples TRBV7-9 to TRBJ2-1; 10 bases are shared with TRBD2. The CDR3 consists of 19 residues. Germline assignment: CDR1 SEHNR and CDR2 FQNEAQ (reference sequence). V trimming: 0 bases; J trimming: 3 bases; junction bases outside the gene matches: 11.

This clonotype was picked up many times. The chain combines TRBV9 with TRBJ2-1; 10 bases align to TRBD2. The ends lost 1 base at V and 7 bases at J; junction bases unmatched: 8. The CDR3 length is 16 residues. Germline CDR1 reads SGDLS; CDR2 reads YYNGEE. CDR3 loop: CASSVTASGGRNEQFF. The CDR3, as DNA: TGTGCCAGCAGCGTAACTGCTAGCGGGGGTCGGAATGAGCAGTTCTTC.

This clonotype was seen a handful of times. A read error may be the cause here, since a much bigger clone is one base away. CDR3 in DNA: TGTGCCAGCAGCTTTGGGGGGACAGGGGGCTTCGGTGAGCAGTACTTC. This sequence encodes CASSFGGTGGFGEQYF. The gene calls are TRBV5-5 and TRBJ2-5, with 12 nucleotides matching TRBD1. Per the germline V gene, CDR1 is SGHKS and CDR2 is YYEKEE (reference sequence). The CDR3 loop spans 16 amino acids. V lost 2 bases, J lost 11 bases, and 13 bases stayed unmatched.

This clonotype appeared many times. The V call is TRBV11-2, the J call TRBJ1-2; D is uncertain. Trimming removed 1 base from V and 4 bases from J, with 10 bases in between. The CDR3 contains 14 residues. Germline CDR1 reads SGHAT; CDR2 reads FQNNGV. CDR3 nucleotide sequence: TGTGCCAGCAGCTTAGTCGGCGCAGGCTATGGCTACACCTTC. Protein sequence: CASSLVGAGYGYTF.

This clonotype was found a few times. J is TRBJ1-1 and V is TRBV4-1; D not certain. From germline, CDR1 is MGHRA and CDR2 YSYEKL. The V and J ends lost 1 base and 4 bases respectively, with 19 bases between them. The CDR3 is 17 amino acids. CDR3 DNA: TGCGCCAGCAGCCAAGGATCAAGAGTGGGGATCACCACTGAAGCTTTCTTT. Translating it yields CASSQGSRVGITTEAFF.

The V call is TRBV5-1, the J call TRBJ2-2; D is perhaps TRBD1 (6 bases). Germline V lookup: CDR1 SGHRS, CDR2 YFSETQ. The CDR3 length is 18 residues. Trimming removed 0 bases from V and 0 bases from J, with 15 bases in between. In DNA, the CDR3 is TGCGCCAGCAGCTTGGCCCTCAAACAGGGTGCGAACACCGGGGAGCTGTTTTTT. It encodes CASSLALKQGANTGELFF.

The table lists this clonotype with many counts. For the CDR3, the DNA is TGCGCCAGCAGCTTGGGACAGGAAAAGAATCAGCCCCAGCATTTT. This translates into CASSLGQEKNQPQHF. V gene TRBV5-1 combines with J gene TRBJ1-5; TRBD1 is a possible D gene (6 bases). CDR3 length: 15 amino acids. Germline loops: CDR1 SGHRS, CDR2 YFSETQ. V dropped 0 bases and J dropped 4 bases, with 11 bases sitting between them.

There are many counts of this clonotype. The rearrangement joins TRBV5-1 to TRBJ2-7, with D maybe TRBD1 (5 bases). The V and J ends lost 4 bases and 4 bases respectively, with 15 bases between them. Germline assignment: CDR1 SGHRS and CDR2 YFSETQ. This CDR3 spans 14 amino acids. The DNA for the CDR3 is TGCGCCAGCAGCCCCCAGGGTATTGGGTACGAGCAGTACTTC. Amino acid sequence: CASSPQGIGYEQYF.

The V and J genes are TRBV9 and TRBJ1-1; 8 bases match TRBD1. In germline, CDR1 is SGDLS, CDR2 YYNGEE. J was trimmed by 4 bases and V by 0 bases; bases with no gene match: 2. The CDR3 is 14 residues long. The CDR3 region is CASSVGTGLTEAFF. Here the CDR3 DNA reads TGTGCCAGCAGCGTAGGGACAGGGCTCACTGAAGCTTTCTTT.

As to this clonotype: An end of the junction does not agree with germline; a read error may underlie this. The V gene is TRBV5-4, the J gene TRBJ2-1, with 10 bases aligning to TRBD1. The germline gives CDR1 SGHNT, CDR2 YYREEE (reference sequence). CDR3 size: 13 residues. The CDR3 loop reads CAGSLGTGDEQFF. The CDR3 region has the DNA TGTGCCGGCAGCTTGGGGACAGGGGATGAGCAGTTCTTC. Drawing the rest from reference TRBV5-4 and TRBJ2-1, the complete variable domain is ETGVTQSPTHLIKTRGQQVTLRCSSQSGHNTVSWYQQALGQGPQFIFQYYREEENGRGNFPPRFSGLQFPNYSSELNVNALELDDSALYLCAGSLGTGDEQFFGPGTRLTVL.

This clonotype was detected ten times or more. The chain employs TRBV7-7 and TRBJ2-5; the match to TRBD1 covers 8 bases. The germline gives CDR1 SSHAT, CDR2 FNYEAQ (reference sequence). V lost 5 bases and J lost 5; bases outside the gene matches: 10. The CDR3 has 15 amino acids. CDR3 residues: CASSPRTGRVETQYF. DNA of the CDR3: TGTGCCAGCAGCCCGCGGACAGGGAGAGTCGAGACCCAGTACTTC.

Here the CDR3 reads CASSWPGSGGYTF. CDR3 nucleotides: TGTGCCAGCAGTTGGCCAGGGTCGGGAGGCTACACCTTC. This chain uses TRBV12-3 or TRBV12-4 with TRBJ1-2; D might be TRBD1 (5 bases). V lost 4 bases, J lost 8 bases, and 14 bases lay in between. This CDR3 region has 13 residues.

This clonotype appeared many times. The chain links TRBV2 to TRBJ2-3; D may be TRBD2 (6 bases). V was shortened by 10 bases and J by 2 bases, with 13 bases between the two germline ends. Per germline, CDR1 SNHLY and CDR2 FYNNEI. There are 13 residues in the CDR3. The CDR3 coding sequence is TGTGCCACCGTAGCGGAAATCACAGATACGCAGTATTTT. This encodes CATVAEITDTQYF.

The chain has TRBV18 and TRBJ1-1; possible D gene TRBD1, 6 bases. CDR3 length: 16 residues. Germline loops: CDR1 KGHSH, CDR2 LQKENI. Trimming cost V 5 bases and J 9 bases, with 25 bases left between them. The CDR3 reads CASSGDPSKDTGKAFF. DNA for the CDR3: TGTGCCAGCTCAGGGGACCCGAGCAAAGATACAGGGAAAGCTTTCTTT. The full variable domain, its missing parts supplied by reference TRBV18 and TRBJ1-1, is NAGVMQNPRHLVRRRGQEARLRCSPMKGHSHVYWYRQLPEEGLKFMVYLQKENIIDESGMPKERFSAEFPKEGPSILRIQQVVRGDSAAYFCASSGDPSKDTGKAFFGQGTRLTVV.

Remarks on this clonotype: A read error may explain this, as a much larger clone is one base away. This sequence joins TRBV2 and TRBJ2-1, with D unclear. Germline V gene sequence: CDR1 SNHLY, CDR2 FYNNEI. V was shortened by 8 bases and J by 0 bases, with 17 bases between the two germline ends. The CDR3 runs to 16 residues. Here the CDR3 reads CASGVMRQSSYNEQFF. The CDR3 coding sequence is TGTGCCAGCGGTGTGATGAGGCAGTCCTCCTACAATGAGCAGTTCTTC.

This clonotype occurred a few times. This clone may be a read error of a much larger clone one base away. The V call is TRBV12-3 or TRBV12-4, the J call TRBJ2-1; a weak D match, TRBD2 (6 bases). There are 16 residues in the CDR3. V gave up 2 bases and J gave up 8 bases, with 19 bases separating them. Here the CDR3 reads CASSLRGTPSGHEQFF. CDR3 bases: TGTGCCAGCAGTTTACGGGGGACCCCCAGCGGACATGAGCAGTTCTTC.

The CDR3 region is CASNRVLLAGGTDTQYF. The CDR3 coding sequence is TGTGCCAGCAATCGGGTACTACTAGCGGGGGGAACAGATACGCAGTATTTT. This rearrangement joins TRBV2 to TRBJ2-3, with 12 bases lining up with TRBD2. V was clipped by 7 bases and J by 3 bases; unmatched bases: 11. Germline V gene data show CDR1 as SNHLY and CDR2 as FYNNEI. The CDR3 length is 17 residues.

The chain carries TRBV5-1 and TRBJ2-1; D remains unclear. CDR3 length: 14 residues. Germline V lookup: CDR1 SGHRS, CDR2 YFSETQ. The V end was cut by 2 bases, the J end by 8 bases, with 14 bases between. The CDR3 nucleotides are TGCGCCAGCAGCTTAGCAGACGTGGTAGATGAGCAGTTCTTC. Translated, it gives CASSLADVVDEQFF.

The V gene is TRBV12-3 or TRBV12-4, the J gene TRBJ1-4, with 7 bases that match TRBD1. V dropped 2 bases and J dropped 4; count of bases not matched to a gene: 4. This CDR3 contains 15 residues. CDR3 coding DNA: TGTGCCAGCAGTTTAAGGGGACAGAATAATGAAAAACTGTTTTTT. It translates to CASSLRGQNNEKLFF.

This clonotype was observed at least ten times. The chain combines TRBV7-2 with TRBJ2-7; TRBD1 might be the D (6 bases). The CDR3 has 14 residues. The V gene lost 4 bases and the J gene lost 4 bases, with 14 bases spanning the gap. Per germline, CDR1 SGHTA and CDR2 FQGNSA. This CDR3 reads CASSSGVGLYEQYF. The DNA of the CDR3 is TGTGCCAGCAGCTCAGGGGTTGGGCTGTACGAGCAGTACTTC.

This chain uses TRBV5-1 with TRBJ1-6; the D is unclear. The germline V gene encodes CDR1 SGHRS and CDR2 YFSETQ. Trimming cost V 1 base and J 6 bases, with 8 bases left between them. The CDR3 sequence is 14 residues long. The chain's CDR3 is CASSLSGTNSPLHF. CDR3 in DNA: TGCGCCAGCAGCTTGTCTGGAACTAATTCACCCCTCCACTTT.

This clonotype turned up a few times. This rearrangement joins TRBV2 to TRBJ2-1, with D tentatively TRBD2 (5 bases). The CDR3 sequence is 15 residues long. CDR1 is SNHLY, CDR2 FYNNEI, per germline. V was shortened by 6 bases and J by 1 base, with 13 bases between the two germline ends. CDR3 sequence reads: CASSTDGISYNEQFF. The DNA for the CDR3 is TGTGCCAGCAGCACAGACGGGATTTCCTACAATGAGCAGTTCTTC.

This clonotype was counted between two and nine times. This chain connects TRBV12-3 or TRBV12-4 to TRBJ2-3; D gene unclear. The CDR3 has 16 residues. V was shortened by 7 bases and J by 1 base, with 18 bases between the two germline ends. CDR3 in amino acids: CASTPLKGRGTDTQYF. DNA for the CDR3: TGTGCCAGCACCCCGCTTAAGGGTAGGGGCACAGATACGCAGTATTTT.